The clone carrying this T cell receptor beta chain has just a few counts. Germline V lookup: CDR1 SGHTA, CDR2 FQGNSA. The CDR3 covers 14 residues. The V segment lost 4 bases and the J segment 3 bases; nucleotides outside the gene matches: 2. Authors' analysis steps: Estimation of nucleated cell counts relied on the amplification of reference gene primers. The table came from immunoSEQ multiplex PCR; TCRdb's copy has only in-frame clones and leaves some out. V and J calls and clone size come straight from that table; D and trimming were deduced from the DNA. The sample records about 190,000 clones, roughly four fifths being singletons. The data belong to a study of blood T cell repertoires in COVID-19. Turning to the study itself: There were acute and convalescent COVID-19 samples, and they came from the United States, Italy and Spain. Nucleic acid was either cDNA or gDNA, and it came from T cells, B-cell-depleted T cells, or PBMCs.

J is TRBJ2-7 and V is TRBV7-2; 11 nucleotides match TRBD1. Sequencing input: peripheral blood. The source is a man in his forties or fifties who had recovered from COVID-19. CDR3: CASSWDRGGYEQYF. The CDR3 DNA reads as TGTGCCAGCAGCTGGGACAGGGGGGGCTACGAGCAGTACTTC.